These 28 T cell receptor beta chains originate from one sample sequenced in a study of human T cells and chemical hapten exposure. Time point meaning: pre-sensitization, week 0. Treatment given: therapeutic diphenylcyclopropenone sensitization with weekly scalp DPC. Each CDR3 protein gets one entry after TCRdb re-called the RACE reads with MiXCR. The sample carries about 380,000 distinct CDR3 sequences, 5.1% recorded once. This specimen consisted of whole blood, obtained in connection with sensitization to the hapten diphenylcyclopropenone (DPC). The source of these receptors is a woman aged 45-65 years with alopecia areata. Some clones in this sample may be carry-over from other donors' samples.

The chain combines TRBV6-1 with TRBJ2-3; TRBD2 agrees at 8 bases. With V trimmed by 4 bases and J by 0 bases, 6 bases remained unmatched. Germline V lookup: CDR1 MNHNS, CDR2 SASEGT. The CDR3 is made up of 16 amino acids. The CDR3 coding sequence is TGTGCCAGCAGTGCCACTAGCGGAGGTAGCACAGATACGCAGTATTTT. Its translation: CASSATSGGSTDTQYF.

The V and J genes are TRBV21-1 and TRBJ2-7. TRBV21-1 is termed a pseudogene. The CDR3 sequence is 12 residues long. CDR3 in amino acids: CASSKESHEQYF. CDR3 nucleotide sequence: TGTGCCAGCAGCAAAGAGTCCCACGAGCAGTACTTC.

This sequence joins TRBV10-3 and TRBJ2-7; D remains unclear. The CDR3 has 14 amino acids. Germline-derived CDR1 and CDR2 are ENHRY and SYGVKD. With 0 bases removed from V and 3 bases from J, the gap between germline ends came to 9 bases. The CDR3 is CAISESSQYYEQYF. In nucleotides, the CDR3 is TGTGCCATCAGTGAGTCAAGCCAGTACTACGAGCAGTACTTC.

This clonotype was found a few times. This chain joins TRBV11-2 and TRBJ1-2; D remains unclear. Per the germline V gene, CDR1 is SGHAT and CDR2 is FQNNGV. CDR3 length: 14 amino acids. The ends were cut back, 4 bases at V and 2 bases at J, with 11 bases in the middle. CDR3: CASSSTGPNYGYTF. CDR3 nucleotide sequence: TGTGCCAGCAGCTCAACCGGGCCGAACTATGGCTACACCTTC.

The table lists this clonotype with many counts. The gene calls are TRBV24-1 and TRBJ2-3; D is ambiguous. Per the germline V gene, CDR1 is KGHDR and CDR2 is SFDVKD. This CDR3 has 12 residues. The germline V and J ends were trimmed by 1 base and 3 bases, with 1 base remaining between them. This CDR3 is CATSDFTDTQYF. CDR3 nucleotides: TGTGCCACCAGTGATTTTACAGATACGCAGTATTTT.

This clonotype was picked up many times. This sequence joins TRBV4-2 and TRBJ2-1, with 7 bases aligning to TRBD2. From germline, CDR1 is LGHNA and CDR2 YNFKEQ. After removal of 0 bases from V and 4 bases from J, the junction contained 12 bases not matched to a gene. This CDR3 is built from 18 residues. The CDR3 DNA reads as TGTGCCAGCAGCCAAGATCTAGCGGTCGAATACGGTTACAATGAGCAGTTCTTC. Amino acids: CASSQDLAVEYGYNEQFF.

The gene calls are TRBV7-6 and TRBJ1-1, with D unclear. Trimming removed 1 base at V and 3 bases at J, with 12 bases between. The germline V gene encodes CDR1 SGHVS and CDR2 FNYEAQ. The CDR3 length is 15 residues. CDR3 sequence: CASSLDSAKDTEAFF. DNA of the CDR3: TGTGCCAGCAGCTTAGATTCCGCGAAGGACACTGAAGCTTTCTTT.

The table lists this clonotype with a few counts. CDR3 in amino acids: CASSQVQGSPNRQETQYF. DNA of the CDR3: TGCGCCAGCAGCCAAGTCCAGGGCTCACCCAATAGACAAGAGACCCAGTACTTC. V usage is TRBV4-1 and J usage is TRBJ2-5, with D possibly matching TRBD1 (5 bases). The CDR3 totals 18 residues. V was clipped by 1 base and J by 2 bases, with 20 bases between them. In germline, CDR1 is MGHRA, CDR2 YSYEKL.

The chain employs TRBV6-5 and TRBJ2-7; 8 nucleotides align to TRBD1. This CDR3 has 14 amino acids. Germline V gene sequence: CDR1 MNHEY, CDR2 SVGAGI. V gave up 6 bases and J gave up 3 bases; unmatched junction bases: 7. The CDR3 DNA reads as TGTGCCAGCAGAAGAGGACAGGGTCTCTACGAGCAGTACTTC. The encoded protein is CASRRGQGLYEQYF.

This clonotype was counted a few times. This rearrangement joins TRBV7-8 to TRBJ1-1; D gene unclear. From germline, CDR1 is SGHVS and CDR2 FQNEAQ. CDR3 size: 15 residues. Deletions cut 5 bases from V and 0 bases from J, with 13 bases between. CDR3 protein: CASSLGLPMNTEAFF. The CDR3 nucleotides read TGTGCCAGCAGCCTAGGGCTACCCATGAACACTGAAGCTTTCTTT.

This clonotype was seen a handful of times. The genes are TRBV30 and TRBJ2-1; D perhaps matches TRBD1 (6 bases). Trimming shortened V by 6 bases and J by 2 bases, and 14 bases separated the two germline ends. CDR1 and CDR2 from the germline V gene are GTSNPN and SVGIG (reference sequence). The length of the CDR3 is 14 residues. In DNA, the CDR3 is TGTGCCTGCTCCCAAGGGGGAACCTACAATGAGCAGTTCTTC. Its translation is CACSQGGTYNEQFF.

This clonotype was observed at least ten times. This chain connects TRBV10-3 to TRBJ2-1; no definite D call. The CDR3 extends over 14 amino acids. V lost 0 bases, J lost 10 bases, and 13 bases lay in between. CDR1 and CDR2 from the germline V gene are ENHRY and SYGVKD. This CDR3 reads CAISESNPLGEQFF. DNA for the CDR3: TGTGCCATCAGTGAGTCGAATCCACTGGGGGAGCAGTTCTTC.

This clonotype was seen many times. The CDR3 sequence is CASSLGQGPDTQYF. The CDR3 nucleotides read TGTGCCAGCAGCTTAGGGCAGGGCCCAGATACGCAGTATTTT. The chain carries TRBV7-2 and TRBJ2-3, with TRBD1 as a possible D gene (5 bases). CDR3 length: 14 residues. Germline V gives CDR1 SGHTA, CDR2 FQGNSA. Trimming removed 1 base at V and 4 bases at J, with 9 bases between.

This clonotype occurred a few times. Here the CDR3 DNA reads TGTGCCAGCAGTTCAAGACAGGGACTGACTGAAGCTTTCTTT. It specifies CASSSRQGLTEAFF. J is TRBJ1-1 and V is TRBV12-3 or TRBV12-4; 7 bases are shared with TRBD1. With V trimmed by 4 bases and J by 5 bases, 7 bases remained unmatched. CDR3 length equals 14 residues.

This clonotype appeared many times. V is TRBV3-1 and J is TRBJ1-2; D is uncertain. V lost 1 base and J 0 bases, leaving 9 bases between the germline ends. This CDR3 has 15 residues. The germline CDR1 and CDR2 sequences are LGHDT and YNNKEL (reference sequence). CDR3 in DNA: TGTGCCAGCAGCCAAGGAACAGTTTCTAACTATGGCTACACCTTC. This gives the protein CASSQGTVSNYGYTF.

The chain recombines TRBV6-5 with TRBJ1-2; tentatively, D is TRBD1 (5 bases). In germline, CDR1 is MNHEY, CDR2 SVGAGI. This CDR3 is 16 amino acids long. The germline V and J ends were trimmed by 2 bases and 4 bases, with 17 bases remaining between them. DNA for the CDR3: TGTGCCAGCAGTTACGATAGGGGCCTTACGGGCTATGGCTACACCTTC. Protein: CASSYDRGLTGYGYTF.

In this sample, this clonotype turned up many times. The J gene is TRBJ1-5, the V gene TRBV2; no reliable D call. The V end was cut by 4 bases, the J end by 3 bases, with 4 bases between. Looked up from germline, CDR1 is SNHLY and CDR2 is FYNNEI. The CDR3 extends over 12 amino acids. The CDR3 region is CASSGDNQPQHF. CDR3 DNA sequence: TGTGCCAGCAGTGGGGACAATCAGCCCCAGCATTTT.

The chain is built from TRBV18 and TRBJ1-4, with D uncertain. Germline V gene lookup returns CDR1 KGHSH and CDR2 LQKENI. This CDR3 comprises 13 residues. Trimming left V 2 bases short and J 5 bases short, with 6 bases between. CDR3 region: CASSPFQNEKLFF. The CDR3 nucleotides are TGTGCCAGCTCACCATTTCAGAATGAAAAACTGTTTTTT.

This clonotype was observed a few times. The chain links TRBV6-5 to TRBJ2-7; perhaps TRBD1 as D (6 bases). V was cut by 2 bases and J by 2 bases, with 16 bases left in between. The CDR3 covers 16 residues. Germline CDR1 MNHEY, CDR2 SVGAGI. The CDR3 sequence is CASSYRIRGTTYEQYF. DNA of the CDR3: TGTGCCAGCAGTTACCGCATCAGGGGCACAACCTACGAGCAGTACTTC.

This clonotype was detected only a few times. V usage is TRBV9 and J usage is TRBJ2-5, with D hard to call. Per germline, CDR1 SGDLS and CDR2 YYNGEE. Trimming removed 4 bases from V and 4 bases from J, with 11 bases in between. This CDR3 is built from 13 residues. The CDR3 reads CASSSGRAETQYF. The CDR3 DNA reads as TGTGCCAGCAGCTCTGGTAGGGCAGAGACCCAGTACTTC. Using reference TRBV9 and TRBJ2-5 for the parts outside the CDR3, the full variable domain is DSGVTQTPKHLITATGQRVTLRCSPRSGDLSVYWYQQSLDQGLQFLIQYYNGEERAKGNILERFSAQQFPDLHSELNLSSLELGDSALYFCASSSGRAETQYFGPGTRLLVL.

This clonotype appeared a few times. The chain employs TRBV18 and TRBJ1-1; D not resolved. Per germline, CDR1 KGHSH and CDR2 LQKENI. The CDR3 has 11 amino acids. The germline V and J ends were trimmed by 6 bases and 3 bases, with 5 bases remaining between them. Here the CDR3 DNA reads TGTGCCAGCTCCCCGTACACTGAAGCTTTCTTT. Its protein product is CASSPYTEAFF.

The chain has TRBV3-1 and TRBJ1-4; D is unresolved. V was shortened by 6 bases and J by 5 bases, with 10 bases between the two germline ends. This CDR3 is 13 amino acids long. Germline CDR1 and CDR2: LGHDT and YNNKEL (reference sequence). CDR3 loop: CASSRYANEKLFF. The CDR3 nucleotides are TGTGCCAGCAGTAGGTATGCCAATGAAAAACTGTTTTTT.

Only a few counts were recorded for this clonotype. The chain combines TRBV2 with TRBJ1-3; D is possibly TRBD1 (6 bases). CDR3 length equals 16 residues. The germline CDR1 and CDR2 sequences are SNHLY and FYNNEI. V lost 2 bases to trimming and J lost 0 bases, with 11 bases between them. CDR3 DNA sequence: TGTGCCAGCAGTGAACCCGGGGGCTTCTCTGGAAACACCATATATTTT. Its protein is CASSEPGGFSGNTIYF. Full variable domain (outside the CDR3, taken from reference TRBV2 and TRBJ1-3): EPEVTQTPSHQVTQMGQEVILRCVPISNHLYFYWYRQILGQKVEFLVSFYNNEISEKSEIFDDQFSVERPDGSNFTLKIRSTKLEDSAMYFCASSEPGGFSGNTIYFGEGSWLTVV.

This clonotype was seen ten or more times. The J gene is TRBJ2-5, the V gene TRBV7-2; D is unclear. V was trimmed by 5 bases and J by 5 bases, leaving 9 bases between them. This CDR3 contains 12 residues. Germline CDR1 is SGHTA and CDR2 is FQGNSA. CDR3 sequence reads: CASSNPSETQYF. The CDR3 bases are TGTGCCAGCAGCAACCCGTCTGAGACCCAGTACTTC.

At least ten counts were recorded for this clonotype. The chain recombines TRBV7-8 with TRBJ1-3; a possible D gene is TRBD1 (5 bases). The CDR3 is 14 amino acids. CDR1 and CDR2 from the germline V gene are SGHVS and FQNEAQ. V dropped 3 bases and J dropped 3 bases, with 9 bases sitting between them. CDR3: CASSLGGFGNTIYF. CDR3 nucleotides: TGTGCCAGCAGCTTGGGGGGATTTGGAAACACCATATATTTT.

The table lists this clonotype with many counts. CDR3 sequence reads: CASSSTSRATGELFF. In DNA, the CDR3 is TGTGCCAGCAGTTCCACGTCCCGAGCCACCGGGGAGCTGTTTTTT. V is TRBV12-3 or TRBV12-4 and J is TRBJ2-2; no firm D call. This CDR3 has 15 amino acids. V shed 4 bases and J shed 4 bases, with 13 bases lying between them.

The chain is built from TRBV11-2 and TRBJ2-7; D is perhaps TRBD2 (7 bases). This CDR3 region has 15 residues. V lost 1 base, J lost 5 bases, and 15 bases lay in between. CDR1 and CDR2 from the germline V gene are SGHAT and FQNNGV. Here the CDR3 reads CASSLVTRGLHEQYF. The CDR3 DNA reads TGTGCCAGCAGCTTAGTCACGCGGGGGCTCCACGAGCAGTACTTC.

The table lists this clonotype with a few counts. The chain employs TRBV14 and TRBJ2-3; a possible D gene is TRBD2 (5 bases). The V gene's germline CDR1 is SGHDN and CDR2 FVKESK. The CDR3 runs 13 residues. V lost 4 bases to trimming and J lost 3 bases, with 8 bases between them. Here the CDR3 DNA reads TGTGCCAGCAGCCGGACTTGGACAGATACGCAGTATTTT. Translated: CASSRTWTDTQYF.